The source of this TCR beta chain is a study of cytomegalovirus exposure and HLA in healthy donors. Study-wide background: The approximately 130 validation repertoires were reported in a later analysis to have been generated on the same platform as the approximately 600 first-cohort repertoires. Study-level points and caveats: Reported results showed that the classifier diagnosed cytomegalovirus status with high specificity and sensitivity. Cytomegalovirus-associated status was assigned to 164 TCR beta chains.

As for this clone: Its antigen remains unidentified.

V trimming: 2 bases; J trimming: 3 bases; junction bases outside the gene matches: 7. The germline gives CDR1 SGHTA, CDR2 FQGNSA. The CDR3 sequence is 15 residues long. Generated by immunoSEQ multiplex PCR, the TCRdb table keeps only in-frame clones and is missing some. The table records about 65,000 clones, just over 90% of them present only once. The chain has TRBV7-2 and TRBJ2-7; 7 bases map to TRBD1. Sequencing input: PBMCs. The clonotype originates from a woman between 18 and 29 years old in good health and CMV-seronegative. The CDR3 spells CASSLTPAGGYEQYF. DNA for the CDR3: TGTGCCAGCAGCTTAACGCCGGCAGGGGGCTACGAGCAGTACTTC.